This T cell receptor beta chain comes out of a study of graft-versus-host responses after intestinal transplantation. For the study at large: Every transplant recipient was induced with anti-thymocyte globulin, then maintained on tacrolimus and steroids for two to three years. General study points: The study associated peak circulating GvH clone levels with early post-transplant HvG declines.

Sequenced by immunoSEQ multiplex PCR; TCRdb stores in-frame clones only, minus some. The table records 40,000 to 45,000 clones, 85% to 95% of them present only once. Note on this clone: As yet, its antigen is unknown.

The CDR3 has 12 residues. The V gene lost 10 bases and the J gene lost 0 bases, with 8 bases spanning the gap. CDR1 SGHNT and CDR2 YYREEE come from the germline V gene (reference sequence). The receptor was derived from a human donor who was the organ donor for an intestinal transplant. The chain employs TRBV5-4 and TRBJ1-3; D ambiguous. This specimen consisted of unstimulated CD8+ T cells sorted from spleen or lymph node cells, obtained before transplant. The CDR3 region has the DNA TGTGCCTTGTCTTCCTCTGGAAACACCATATATTTT. Amino acid sequence: CALSSSGNTIYF.